Below, 15 T cell receptor beta chains from the same sample are listed, as sequenced in a study of blood T cell repertoires in COVID-19. Assay: immunoSEQ multiplex PCR; the TCRdb copy retains only in-frame clones and omits some. The data show roughly 100,000 clones, approximately 89% seen once. The sequencing input was peripheral blood. These receptors were collected from a woman of 80 years or more in a cohort sampled during active COVID-19.

The J gene is TRBJ2-6, the V gene TRBV2, with TRBD1 as a possible D gene (5 bases). Trimming shortened V by 6 bases and J by 1 base, and 7 bases separated the two germline ends. The germline V gene encodes CDR1 SNHLY and CDR2 FYNNEI. The CDR3 loop spans 14 amino acids. CDR3 coding DNA: TGTGCCAGCAGGCAGGGTTCTGGGGCCAACGTCCTGACTTTC. This translates into CASRQGSGANVLTF. Looking up the rest from reference TRBV2 and TRBJ2-6 gives the full variable domain: EPEVTQTPSHQVTQMGQEVILRCVPISNHLYFYWYRQILGQKVEFLVSFYNNEISEKSEIFDDQFSVERPDGSNFTLKIRSTKLEDSAMYFCASRQGSGANVLTFGAGSRLTVL.

The rearrangement uses TRBV10-3 and TRBJ2-3; D is ambiguous. Germline CDR1 and CDR2: ENHRY and SYGVKD. The CDR3 is 13 amino acids. Trimming pared 5 bases from V and 2 bases from J, leaving 8 bases between. Here the CDR3 reads CAISLTPTDTQYF. DNA for the CDR3: TGTGCCATCAGTCTGACTCCCACAGATACGCAGTATTTT.

The CDR3 DNA follows: TGTGCCAGCAGCCCATTACAGGGGGCTAGGTTTGGGAACACTGAAGCTTTCTTT. Translation gives CASSPLQGARFGNTEAFF. This chain links TRBV11-2 with TRBJ1-1; 9 positions match TRBD1. The germline gives CDR1 SGHAT, CDR2 FQNNGV. V trimming: 5 bases; J trimming: 1 base; junction bases outside the gene matches: 14. This CDR3 is built from 18 residues.

This chain uses TRBV7-3 with TRBJ2-1, with a possible D match to TRBD2 (7 bases). The CDR3 is made up of 16 amino acids. The V end was cut by 0 bases, the J end by 9 bases, with 18 bases between. In germline, CDR1 is SGHTA, CDR2 FQGTGA. CDR3 nucleotides: TGTGCCAGCAGCTTAACCGGGGGGCAGGCATCCGGTGAGCAGTTCTTC. This translates into CASSLTGGQASGEQFF.

V is TRBV5-1 and J is TRBJ2-1; D perhaps matches TRBD1 (5 bases). Germline values: CDR1 SGHRS, CDR2 YFSETQ. CDR3 size: 17 residues. Trimming cost V 4 bases and J 5 bases, with 22 bases left between them. For the CDR3, the DNA is TGCGCCAGCAGCCTGAACCCAGGGCCCCTAGGAGACAATGAGCAGTTCTTC. It specifies CASSLNPGPLGDNEQFF.

This clone was detected only once. The V and J genes are TRBV7-3 and TRBJ2-2; TRBD1 aligns across 8 bases. The CDR3 extends over 17 amino acids. V shed 5 bases and J 4 bases; nucleotides not matched to a gene: 12. Germline lookup yields CDR1 SGHTA and CDR2 FQGTGA. The CDR3 DNA is TGTGCCAGCAGCGCCCTAGTCCAGGGGGCAAGCACCGGGGAGCTGTTTTTT. This codes for CASSALVQGASTGELFF. Full variable domain (remainder filled in from reference TRBV7-3 and TRBJ2-2): GAGVSQTPSNKVTEKGKYVELRCDPISGHTALYWYRQSLGQGPEFLIYFQGTGAADDSGLPNDRFFAVRPEGSVSTLKIQRTERGDSAVYLCASSALVQGASTGELFFGEGSRLTVL.

The chain employs TRBV11-2 and TRBJ1-4; TRBD1 aligns across 7 bases. The CDR3 sequence is 16 residues long. CDR1 is SGHAT and CDR2 is FQNNGV in the germline V gene. Trimming cost V 5 bases and J 8 bases; bases outside gene matches: 14. The DNA for the CDR3 is TGTGCCAGCAGCCAATTGACCCGGGACAGTCGGGAAAAACTGTTTTTT. Residues: CASSQLTRDSREKLFF.

The rearrangement links TRBV28 to TRBJ1-3; 7 nucleotides agree with TRBD1. The V segment lost 8 bases and the J segment 8 bases; nucleotides outside the gene matches: 18. Germline assignment: CDR1 MDHEN and CDR2 SYDVKM. The CDR3 has 16 amino acids. CDR3 residues: CASQGETDRGGYTIYF. The CDR3 DNA sequence: TGTGCCAGCCAGGGGGAGACCGACCGGGGAGGTTACACCATATATTTT.

This clone was detected only once. The chain is built from TRBV28 and TRBJ2-1; 12 bases align to TRBD2. CDR1 MDHEN and CDR2 SYDVKM come from the germline V gene. The CDR3 spans 17 residues. Trimming removed 3 bases from V and 7 bases from J; junction bases left unmatched: 10. CDR3 sequence reads: CASSLRLAGVRRNEQFF. Here the CDR3 DNA reads TGTGCCAGCAGTTTGAGACTAGCGGGAGTTCGGAGAAATGAGCAGTTCTTC.

V usage is TRBV14 and J usage is TRBJ1-2; tentatively, D is TRBD1 (5 bases). The CDR3 has 15 residues. Germline-derived CDR1 and CDR2 are SGHDN and FVKESK. Trimming left V 4 bases short and J 4 bases short, with 16 bases between. The CDR3 region is CASSRPGGVGYGYTF. For the CDR3, the DNA is TGTGCCAGCAGCCGACCCGGAGGGGTGGGCTATGGCTACACCTTC.

V gene TRBV27 combines with J gene TRBJ1-5; 7 nucleotides align to TRBD1. Looked up from germline, CDR1 is MNHEY and CDR2 is SMNVEV (reference sequence). The CDR3 totals 14 residues. With V trimmed by 0 bases and J by 6 bases, 2 bases remained unmatched. This CDR3 reads CASSLSGGGQPQHF. The CDR3 nucleotides read TGTGCCAGCAGTTTATCAGGGGGCGGTCAGCCCCAGCATTTT.

The chain couples TRBV7-9 to TRBJ2-7; D is unresolved. V was trimmed by 4 bases and J by 2 bases, leaving 12 bases between them. CDR3 length: 14 residues. CDR1 and CDR2 (germline): SEHNR, FQNEAQ (reference sequence). As DNA, the CDR3 is TGTGCCAGCAGCTGGGTGGCGGCTACCTACGAGCAGTACTTC. It specifies CASSWVAATYEQYF.

This clone was seen only once. The chain uses TRBV5-1 and TRBJ2-3; TRBD2 matches 8 bases. The CDR3 spans 15 residues. Per germline, CDR1 SGHRS and CDR2 YFSETQ. V trimming: 4 bases; J trimming: 2 bases; junction bases outside the gene matches: 6. The CDR3 is CASSLNSGVTDTQYF. For the CDR3, the DNA is TGCGCCAGCAGCCTAAATAGCGGGGTCACAGATACGCAGTATTTT.

The CDR3 sequence: CASGGAGYAEAFF. The CDR3 nucleotides are TGTGCCAGCGGGGGGGCTGGGTATGCTGAAGCTTTCTTT. V usage is TRBV27 and J usage is TRBJ1-1, with a weak D call TRBD1 (6 bases). V lost 8 bases, J lost 6 bases, and 16 bases lay in between. The length of the CDR3 is 13 residues. Germline V gene data show CDR1 as MNHEY and CDR2 as SMNVEV (reference sequence).

The chain carries TRBV7-2 and TRBJ2-5; 9 bases fit TRBD2. This CDR3 contains 17 residues. Germline V gene data show CDR1 as SGHTA and CDR2 as FQGNSA. V trimming: 0 bases; J trimming: 2 bases; junction bases outside the gene matches: 7. The CDR3 nucleotides read TGTGCCAGCAGCTTAGCGAGGGCGGGAGGGAATCAAGAGACCCAGTACTTC. It specifies CASSLARAGGNQETQYF.